This T cell receptor beta chain came from a study of patients and donors after allogeneic stem cell transplantation. TCRdb used MiXCR to reprocess the RT-PCR reads, holding one entry per CDR3 protein. The sample has more than 850,000 distinct CDR3 sequences, about a sixth seen once. This clonotype was observed a handful of times. Trimming took off 3 bases at V and 2 bases at J, with 10 bases between the two ends. The CDR3 contains 13 residues. Looked up from germline, CDR1 is DFQATT and CDR2 is SNEGSKA (reference sequence). The genes are TRBV20-1 and TRBJ1-2; D remains ambiguous. The sequence was collected from a human donor who was either an allogeneic HSCT recipient or a stem cell or donor lymphocyte infusion donor (not recorded which). It is not recorded whose cells these are; they may come from a transplant donor. The source material was blood, either unsorted or a sorted T cell fraction (not recorded which). The CDR3 is CSASGDPNYGYTF. The DNA of the CDR3 is TGCAGTGCTAGTGGGGATCCCAACTATGGCTACACCTTC.